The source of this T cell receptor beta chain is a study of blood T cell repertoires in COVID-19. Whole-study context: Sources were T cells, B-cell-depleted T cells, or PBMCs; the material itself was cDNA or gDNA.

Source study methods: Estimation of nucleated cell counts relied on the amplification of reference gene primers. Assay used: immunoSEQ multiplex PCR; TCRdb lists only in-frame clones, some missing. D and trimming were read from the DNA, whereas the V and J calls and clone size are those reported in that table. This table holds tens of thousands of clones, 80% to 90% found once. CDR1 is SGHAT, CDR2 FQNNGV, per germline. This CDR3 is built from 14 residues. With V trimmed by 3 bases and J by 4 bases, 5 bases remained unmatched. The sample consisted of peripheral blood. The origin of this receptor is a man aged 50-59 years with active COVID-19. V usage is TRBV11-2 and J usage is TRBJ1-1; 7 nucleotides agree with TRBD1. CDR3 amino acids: CASSFQGGSTEAFF. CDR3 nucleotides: TGTGCCAGCAGCTTCCAGGGGGGTAGCACTGAAGCTTTCTTT.